This is a list of T cell receptor beta chains from one sample in a study of cytomegalovirus exposure and HLA in healthy donors. Libraries were prepared by immunoSEQ multiplex PCR; TCRdb keeps only in-frame clonotypes and omits some of them. This sample has 100,000 or so clones, with around 76% found just once. The sequenced material came from PBMCs. The origin of the receptors is a middle-aged woman in good health and CMV-seropositive. Both conserved end residues are part of each CDR3. Fields, in order: J gene, D gene, V gene, clone size, CDR3 protein, CDR3 DNA. A D gene is named only where the DNA matches it firmly. Clone size is not always given. Where it is, it says once, few, many or a class for expanded clones.

>TRBJ1-5|TRBD1|TRBV19|.
CASSISQGVNQPQHF
TGTGCCAGTAGTATTTCTCAGGGGGTCAATCAGCCCCAGCATTTT
>TRBJ2-3|TRBD2|TRBV9|.
CASSVGGLAVTDTQYF
TGTGCCAGCAGCGTAGGGGGACTAGCGGTAACAGATACGCAGTATTTT
>TRBJ1-1|.|TRBV29-1|.
CSIGTSMNTEAFF
TGCAGCATAGGGACAAGTATGAACACTGAAGCTTTCTTT
>TRBJ2-1|TRBD1|TRBV7-9|.
CASSFGTGGSYNEQFF
TGTGCCAGCAGCTTCGGGACAGGGGGGTCCTACAATGAGCAGTTCTTC
>TRBJ2-7|TRBD1|TRBV6-1|.
CASRLLTGGSYEQYF
TGTGCCAGCAGACTCCTGACAGGGGGCTCCTACGAGCAGTACTTC
>TRBJ2-3|.|TRBV5-1|.
CASSLARVDTQYF
TGCGCCAGCAGCTTGGCCAGGGTAGATACGCAGTATTTT
>TRBJ2-5|TRBD2|TRBV2|.
CASSVAGGQETQYF
TGTGCCAGCAGTGTAGCGGGGGGCCAAGAGACCCAGTACTTC
>TRBJ2-5|.|TRBV6-5|.
CASRLAETQYF
TGTGCCAGCAGACTAGCCGAGACCCAGTACTTC
>TRBJ1-4|.|TRBV6-5|.
CASSYATGRPNEKLFF
TGTGCCAGCAGTTATGCAACAGGTCGCCCTAATGAAAAACTGTTTTTT
>TRBJ2-3|TRBD2|TRBV5-4|.
CASSLVLAGSTDTQYF
TGTGCCAGCAGCTTGGTACTAGCGGGGAGCACAGATACGCAGTATTTT
>TRBJ2-1|TRBD2|TRBV4-2|.
CASSKLAGGNSYNEQFF
TGTGCCAGCAGCAAATTAGCGGGGGGGAACTCCTACAATGAGCAGTTCTTC
>TRBJ1-2|.|TRBV6-5|.
CASSYSGRANYGYTF
TGTGCCAGCAGTTACTCTGGCAGGGCGAACTATGGCTACACCTTC
>TRBJ2-3|TRBD1|TRBV2|.
CASSERDRGSSTQYF
TGTGCCAGCAGTGAAAGGGACAGGGGGTCTTCTACGCAGTATTTT
>TRBJ2-7|.|TRBV5-6|.
CASSLRGASYEQYF
TGTGCCAGCAGCTTACGCGGGGCCTCCTACGAGCAGTACTTC
>TRBJ2-7|.|TRBV19|.
CASSISGTRHEQYF
TGTGCCAGTAGTATTTCCGGGACAAGGCACGAGCAGTACTTC
>TRBJ1-3|.|TRBV6-5|.
CASSYGSVSGNTIYF
TGTGCCAGCAGTTATGGCAGTGTCTCTGGAAACACCATATATTTT
>TRBJ2-6|TRBD1|TRBV5-1|.
CASSLGGSGANVLTF
TGCGCCAGCAGCTTAGGGGGCTCCGGGGCCAACGTCCTGACTTTC
>TRBJ1-2|.|TRBV12-5|.
CASGRGYGYTF
TGTGCTAGTGGTCGGGGGTATGGCTACACCTTC
>TRBJ2-2|TRBD1|TRBV7-2|.
CASSLPTGRPGELFF
TGTGCCAGCAGCTTACCGACAGGGCGACCCGGGGAGCTGTTTTTT
>TRBJ1-3|.|TRBV6-5|.
CASSYLATGSGNTIYF
TGTGCCAGCAGTTACCTGGCCACAGGATCTGGAAACACCATATATTTT
>TRBJ2-3|.|TRBV5-6|once
CASSSHTGGSTDTQYF
TGTGCCAGCAGCTCCCACACCGGAGGTAGCACAGATACGCAGTATTTT
>TRBJ1-1|.|TRBV13|once
CASSLREQEAFF
TGTGCCAGCAGCTTGAGGGAGCAGGAAGCTTTCTTT